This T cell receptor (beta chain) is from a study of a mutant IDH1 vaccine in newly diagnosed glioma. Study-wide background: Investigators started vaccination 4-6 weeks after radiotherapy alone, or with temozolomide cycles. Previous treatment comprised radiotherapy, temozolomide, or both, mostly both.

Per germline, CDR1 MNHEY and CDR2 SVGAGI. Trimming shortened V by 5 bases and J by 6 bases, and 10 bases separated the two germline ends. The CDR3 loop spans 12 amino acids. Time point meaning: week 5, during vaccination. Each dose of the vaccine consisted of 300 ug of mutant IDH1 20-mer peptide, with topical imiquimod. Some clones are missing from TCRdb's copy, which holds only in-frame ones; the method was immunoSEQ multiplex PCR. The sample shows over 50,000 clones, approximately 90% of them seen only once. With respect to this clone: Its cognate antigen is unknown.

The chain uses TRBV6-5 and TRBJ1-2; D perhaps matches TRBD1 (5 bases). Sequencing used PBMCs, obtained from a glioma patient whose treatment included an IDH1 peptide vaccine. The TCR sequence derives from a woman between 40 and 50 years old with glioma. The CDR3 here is CASSQGGDGYTF. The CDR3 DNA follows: TGTGCCAGCAGTCAGGGAGGAGATGGCTACACCTTC.